Following are 20 T cell receptor beta chains from one sample sequenced in a study of early T cells in non-severe SARS-CoV-2 infection (dated by TCRdb to about 2021). Receptors were amplified or captured by 5' RACE. TCRdb records NextSeq 500 as the sequencer. In-frame beta chains were kept once TCRdb had trimmed the public reads at Q25 with fastp and called clones with MiXCR. Every entry covers one CDR3 protein and lists the most common genes and DNA from its rows. The sample table shows about 61,000 distinct CDR3 sequences, and more than 10% are seen once. The ten largest clones capture roughly 1.2% of the sample. Material: whole blood, obtained at baseline. These receptors originate from an adult who was a healthcare worker with PCR-confirmed SARS-CoV-2 infection or an uninfected control (not recorded which). The donor label of this sample is uncertain.

This clonotype was seen many times. This chain joins TRBV20-1 and TRBJ1-2, with TRBD1 matching 8 bases. Germline V lookup: CDR1 DFQATT, CDR2 SNEGSKA (reference sequence). The CDR3 covers 14 residues. Trimming removed 3 bases from V and 6 bases from J; junction bases left unmatched: 9. The CDR3 coding sequence is TGCAGTGCTAGTGGTCAGGGGGCTTGGGATGGCTACACCTTC. This encodes CSASGQGAWDGYTF.

This clonotype was counted a few times. The rearrangement links TRBV10-1 to TRBJ2-3, with D tentatively TRBD1 (6 bases). This CDR3 region has 19 residues. Germline loops: CDR1 WNHNN, CDR2 SYGVQD (reference sequence). Trimming took off 0 bases at V and 0 bases at J, with 19 bases between the two ends. In DNA, the CDR3 is TGCGCCAGCAGTGAGTCCCTAAACCCCGGGACAACTAGCACAGATACGCAGTATTTT. Protein sequence: CASSESLNPGTTSTDTQYF.

The rearrangement uses TRBV5-4 and TRBJ2-5, with TRBD2 matching 10 bases. V was pared by 2 bases and J by 2 bases, with 3 bases of the junction left unmatched. The CDR3 length is 15 residues. Germline V gene lookup returns CDR1 SGHNT and CDR2 YYREEE (reference sequence). CDR3 region: CASSFGLADQETQYF. The CDR3 coding sequence is TGTGCCAGCAGCTTCGGACTAGCGGATCAAGAGACCCAGTACTTC.

This clonotype has more than one count but fewer than ten. The rearrangement joins TRBV9 to TRBJ2-3; unclear D gene. V shed 3 bases and J shed 6 bases, with 11 bases lying between them. CDR1 and CDR2 from the germline V gene are SGDLS and YYNGEE. This CDR3 region has 13 residues. The CDR3 here is CASSEGMSDTQYF. In DNA form, the CDR3 reads TGTGCCAGCAGCGAGGGTATGTCTGATACGCAGTATTTT.

This chain links TRBV30 with TRBJ2-5; D perhaps matches TRBD1 (6 bases). Germline loops: CDR1 GTSNPN, CDR2 SVGIG (reference sequence). This CDR3 comprises 13 residues. The V gene lost 1 base and the J gene lost 9 bases, with 15 bases spanning the gap. The CDR3 DNA follows: TGTGCCTGGAGTGAAACCGGGACACCCTCCCAGTACTTC. It is translated as CAWSETGTPSQYF.

The chain couples TRBV27 to TRBJ2-2; D may match TRBD1 or TRBD2 (6 bases each). The CDR3 extends over 15 amino acids. V lost 6 bases to trimming and J lost 5 bases, with 16 bases between them. CDR1 and CDR2 (germline): MNHEY, SMNVEV (reference sequence). Here the CDR3 reads CASSRGPPGTGELFF. The CDR3 DNA is TGTGCCAGCAGCCGGGGGCCCCCTGGAACCGGGGAGCTGTTTTTT.

This CDR3 reads CSARDNFQFADTQYF. Written as DNA, the CDR3 is TGCAGTGCTAGAGATAACTTTCAATTTGCCGATACGCAGTATTTT. The chain couples TRBV20-1 to TRBJ2-3; no definite D call. V was pared by 0 bases and J by 6 bases, with 16 bases between. Germline V gene data show CDR1 as DFQATT and CDR2 as SNEGSKA (reference sequence). CDR3 length: 15 amino acids.

This chain uses TRBV27 with TRBJ2-5; no reliable D call. CDR1 is MNHEY, CDR2 SMNVEV, per germline (reference sequence). V dropped 8 bases and J dropped 5 bases, with 12 bases sitting between them. The CDR3 contains 12 residues. Here the CDR3 DNA reads TGTGCCAGCGGACGGATAAAGGAGACCCAGTACTTC. Protein: CASGRIKETQYF.

The sample holds a few counts of this clonotype. The CDR3 region has the DNA TGTGCCAGCAGAACTACCCGAGACAGGGGGCACACTGAAGCTTTCTTT. Translating gives CASRTTRDRGHTEAFF. This sequence joins TRBV2 and TRBJ1-1; TRBD1 matches at 10 bases. The CDR3 totals 16 residues. CDR1 and CDR2 (germline): SNHLY, FYNNEI. J was trimmed by 3 bases and V by 6 bases; bases with no gene match: 10.

This clonotype was picked up a small number of times. The chain links TRBV3-1 to TRBJ1-6, with TRBD1 matching 7 bases. The trim removed 0 bases at V and 5 bases at J, leaving 10 bases unmatched. The germline CDR1 and CDR2 sequences are LGHDT and YNNKEL (reference sequence). This CDR3 region has 18 residues. The CDR3 spells CASSQEAGRGSDNSPLHF. CDR3 bases: TGTGCCAGCAGCCAAGAAGCGGGCAGGGGGAGTGATAATTCACCCCTCCACTTT.

This clonotype was seen a handful of times. The chain uses TRBV11-2 and TRBJ1-1; D gene unclear. Trimming stripped 1 base from V and 5 bases from J, with 5 bases between. Germline V gene sequence: CDR1 SGHAT, CDR2 FQNNGV. The CDR3 has 12 amino acids. The CDR3 protein is CASSLGRTEAFF. The CDR3 DNA is TGTGCCAGCAGCTTAGGGAGGACTGAAGCTTTCTTT.

A few counts support this clonotype. This chain uses TRBV24-1 with TRBJ1-5, with 7 bases matching TRBD1. With V trimmed by 4 bases and J by 4 bases, 3 bases remained unmatched. This CDR3 is 14 amino acids long. The germline CDR1 and CDR2 sequences are KGHDR and SFDVKD. CDR3 residues: CATSDGTVNQPQHF. The CDR3 bases are TGTGCCACCAGTGACGGGACAGTTAATCAGCCCCAGCATTTT.

This clonotype was counted between two and nine times. This chain uses TRBV10-2 with TRBJ2-1, with 7 positions matching TRBD2. The CDR3 spans 15 residues. With 2 bases clipped from V and 4 bases from J, the junction kept 5 bases outside the gene matches. Germline CDR1 and CDR2: WSHSY and SAAADI. The chain's CDR3 is CASSEGDYPYNEQFF. CDR3 nucleotide sequence: TGCGCCAGCAGTGAGGGGGACTACCCATACAATGAGCAGTTCTTC.

The chain recombines TRBV11-1 with TRBJ1-2; 8 bases agree with TRBD1. Trimming cost V 5 bases and J 7 bases; bases outside gene matches: 9. The CDR3 totals 14 residues. CDR1 SGHAT and CDR2 FQDESV come from the germline V gene (reference sequence). The CDR3 bases are TGTGCCAGCAGCGTAGACCAGGGGGCTGGTGGCTACACCTTC. Its translation: CASSVDQGAGGYTF.

This chain connects TRBV7-2 to TRBJ1-4; TRBD1 might be the D (6 bases). CDR1 and CDR2 from the germline V gene are SGHTA and FQGNSA. This CDR3 comprises 14 residues. V lost 5 bases, J lost 8 bases, and 15 bases lay in between. The CDR3 spells CASSKSQGGEKLFF. The CDR3 DNA follows: TGTGCCAGCAGCAAATCACAGGGAGGAGAAAAACTGTTTTTT.

This clonotype was seen only a few times. V is TRBV12-3 or TRBV12-4 and J is TRBJ1-6, with a tentative D call TRBD1 (6 bases). CDR3 length: 15 amino acids. Between the trimmed V and J ends, which lost 7 bases and 0 bases, there was a span of 10 bases. The DNA of the CDR3 is TGTGCCAGCAAGGACAGTAGCTCCTATAATTCACCCCTCCACTTT. Amino acids: CASKDSSSYNSPLHF.

This clonotype was seen more than once but under ten times. The chain is built from TRBV12-5 and TRBJ1-4, with D possibly being TRBD1 (5 bases). With 6 bases removed from V and 5 bases from J, the gap between germline ends came to 10 bases. The germline V gene encodes CDR1 LGHNT and CDR2 FRNRAP. The length of the CDR3 is 13 residues. The CDR3 DNA is TGTGCTAGTGGCCCCGGGGGAAATGAAAAACTGTTTTTT. Its protein is CASGPGGNEKLFF.

This clonotype was seen at least ten times. The V call is TRBV11-2, the J call TRBJ1-6; 9 nucleotides align to TRBD1. Unmatched junction bases numbered 2, after V lost 1 base and J lost 7 bases. Germline values: CDR1 SGHAT, CDR2 FQNNGV. The CDR3 has 15 residues. CDR3 residues: CASSLADRGNSPLHF. The CDR3 DNA is TGTGCCAGCAGCTTAGCTGACAGGGGGAATTCACCCCTCCACTTT.

The rearrangement uses TRBV11-3 and TRBJ2-1, with TRBD1 as a possible D gene (5 bases). Germline V gene data show CDR1 as SGHNT and CDR2 as YENEEA. Trimming cost V 4 bases and J 0 bases, with 28 bases left between them. The CDR3 length is 21 residues. In nucleotides, the CDR3 is TGTGCCAGCAGCTCCCCGCGTTCAGGCGGCTGGGGCGACAGCTCCTACAATGAGCAGTTCTTC. It codes for CASSSPRSGGWGDSSYNEQFF. Based on the CDR3 plus reference TRBV11-3 and TRBJ2-1, the full variable domain is EAGVVQSPRYKIIEKKQPVAFWCNPISGHNTLYWYLQNLGQGPELLIRYENEEAVDDSQLPKDRFSAERLKGVDSTLKIQPAELGDSAVYLCASSSPRSGGWGDSSYNEQFFGPGTRLTVL.

The genes are TRBV20-1 and TRBJ2-1, with 8 bases aligning to TRBD2. Trimming cost V 7 bases and J 8 bases; bases outside gene matches: 13. Germline V lookup: CDR1 DFQATT, CDR2 SNEGSKA (reference sequence). This CDR3 is 14 amino acids long. CDR3 residues: CSVRAGALIHEQFF. Here the CDR3 DNA reads TGCAGTGTCCGAGCGGGGGCCCTTATACATGAGCAGTTCTTC.